Shown below are 22 T cell receptor beta chains from a single sample sequenced in a study of blood T cell repertoires in COVID-19 (dated by TCRdb to the early 2020s). Library preparation used the immunoSEQ multiplex PCR assay. TCRdb retrieved this table from immuneACCESS and kept in-frame rearrangements only. Not all clones are present; in checked studies, unresolved V genes account for under half, and no reason is known for the remainder. This sample has approximately 190,000 clones in its table, and 84% of those were observed once. Clones ranked in the top ten supply about 3.3% of the sample. The specimen sequenced was PBMCs or T cells enriched from blood (not recorded which). The receptor set was obtained from a woman aged 25 to 45 who had been exposed to COVID-19.

V and J are TRBV14 and TRBJ2-7; D is unclear. The CDR3 has 15 residues. The ends were cut back, 1 base at V and 3 bases at J, with 13 bases in the middle. Germline V gene sequence: CDR1 SGHDN, CDR2 FVKESK. The CDR3 is CASSQGRLPLYEQYF. CDR3 nucleotides: TGTGCCAGCAGCCAAGGGCGGCTACCGCTCTACGAGCAGTACTTC.

The rearrangement links TRBV5-4 to TRBJ2-3; D not resolved. The CDR3 is 13 amino acids. Trimming shortened V by 0 bases and J by 5 bases, and 7 bases separated the two germline ends. From germline, CDR1 is SGHNT and CDR2 YYREEE (reference sequence). The CDR3 protein is CASSLGALDTQYF. CDR3 bases: TGTGCCAGCAGCTTGGGGGCTCTAGATACGCAGTATTTT.

The chain joins TRBV7-9 to TRBJ2-7; TRBD2 agrees at 7 bases. The V and J ends lost 5 bases and 1 base, in that order; junction bases with no gene match: 5. This CDR3 is 14 amino acids long. From germline, CDR1 is SEHNR and CDR2 FQNEAQ (reference sequence). The CDR3 spells CASSPYGGSYEQYF. In nucleotides, the CDR3 is TGTGCCAGCAGCCCTTACGGGGGGTCCTACGAGCAGTACTTC.

The V and J genes are TRBV19 and TRBJ1-2; TRBD1 matches 8 bases. Looked up from germline, CDR1 is LNHDA and CDR2 is SQIVND (reference sequence). There are 12 residues in the CDR3. V shed 8 bases, J shed 8 bases, and the junction held 7 bases outside the gene matches. CDR3 coding DNA: TGTGCCAGTGAAAACAGGGGGATCGGCTACACCTTC. This sequence encodes CASENRGIGYTF.

The V gene is TRBV12-3 or TRBV12-4, the J gene TRBJ1-2; no firm D call. CDR3 length equals 13 residues. V shed 3 bases and J shed 8 bases, with 13 bases lying between them. Here the CDR3 reads CASSLWLSGGYTF. The CDR3 DNA sequence: TGTGCCAGCAGTTTGTGGCTCTCCGGGGGCTACACCTTC.

The J gene is TRBJ1-3, the V gene TRBV25-1; perhaps TRBD1 as D (6 bases). V lost 6 bases and J 3 bases, leaving 9 bases between the germline ends. The length of the CDR3 is 13 residues. CDR1 is MGHDK, CDR2 SYGVNS, per germline. The CDR3: CASSRTVGNTIYF. The CDR3 nucleotides read TGTGCCAGCAGCAGGACAGTTGGAAACACCATATATTTT.

This chain links TRBV4-2 with TRBJ1-4; possibly TRBD1 for D (5 bases). The germline V and J ends were trimmed by 4 bases and 7 bases, with 13 bases remaining between them. Germline lookup yields CDR1 LGHNA and CDR2 YNFKEQ. This CDR3 is built from 14 residues. The CDR3 region is CASSLLEGTEKLFF. Written as DNA, the CDR3 is TGTGCCAGCAGCCTTTTGGAGGGGACTGAAAAACTGTTTTTT.

The V gene is TRBV23-1, the J gene TRBJ2-5; TRBD1 matches 10 bases. TRBV23-1 is reported as an ORF; its role is uncertain. This CDR3 spans 14 amino acids. V was pared by 8 bases and J by 4 bases, with 7 bases of the junction left unmatched. CDR3 sequence: CASLQGQGTETQYF. In DNA form, the CDR3 reads TGCGCCAGCCTCCAGGGACAGGGGACAGAGACCCAGTACTTC.

The genes are TRBV7-9 and TRBJ1-1, with 11 nucleotides matching TRBD1. V was pared by 3 bases and J by 5 bases, with 8 bases of the junction left unmatched. The germline V gene has CDR1 SEHNR and CDR2 FQNEAQ (reference sequence). This CDR3 comprises 16 residues. The CDR3 loop reads CASSFWTGGRGTEAFF. CDR3 nucleotides: TGTGCCAGCAGCTTTTGGACAGGGGGCAGGGGTACTGAAGCTTTCTTT.

Here the CDR3 reads CATKTSPSYEQYF. In DNA form, the CDR3 reads TGTGCCACCAAGACTAGCCCATCCTACGAGCAGTACTTC. The chain employs TRBV10-3 and TRBJ2-7; 7 positions agree with TRBD2. The CDR3 length is 13 residues. After removal of 10 bases from V and 1 base from J, the junction contained 7 bases not matched to a gene. The V gene's germline CDR1 is ENHRY and CDR2 SYGVKD.

This chain connects TRBV6-2 or TRBV6-3 to TRBJ2-2, with 10 nucleotides matching TRBD1. J gave up 4 bases and V 2 bases, and 10 bases lay outside the gene matches. CDR3 size: 18 residues. CDR1 and CDR2 from the germline V gene are MNHEY and SVGEGT. The CDR3 loop reads CASSYPSGTGASTGELFF. As DNA, the CDR3 is TGTGCCAGCAGTTACCCTTCCGGGACAGGGGCTTCCACCGGGGAGCTGTTTTTT.

The chain combines TRBV3-1 (or the pseudogene TRBV3-2) with TRBJ2-3; 7 bases line up with TRBD2. V gave up 4 bases and J gave up 4 bases; unmatched junction bases: 11. The CDR3 runs to 16 residues. Germline CDR1 is LGHDT and CDR2 is YNNKEL (reference sequence). As DNA, the CDR3 is TGTGCCAGCAGCCTACGACTAGCTCTACTATCAGATACGCAGTATTTT. This codes for CASSLRLALLSDTQYF.

This clone showed up just once. CDR3 DNA: TGCGCCAGCAGCGCCGCGGGACTTAGCTCCTACGAGCAGTACTTC. Its protein product is CASSAAGLSSYEQYF. The chain couples TRBV5-1 to TRBJ2-7; the D gene is possibly TRBD2 (6 bases). Germline CDR1 and CDR2: SGHRS and YFSETQ. V lost 4 bases to trimming and J lost 0 bases, with 14 bases between them. The CDR3 extends over 15 amino acids.

Only one count was recorded for this clone. The V call is TRBV9, the J call TRBJ1-2, with 7 nucleotides matching TRBD1. This CDR3 has 13 residues. Germline V CDR1 and CDR2: SGDLS, YYNGEE. V lost 3 bases to trimming and J lost 7 bases; unmatched junction nucleotides: 6. The DNA for the CDR3 is TGTGCCAGCAGCGAACAGGGGTACGGTGGCTACACCTTC. Its translation is CASSEQGYGGYTF.

This clone was recorded only once. CDR3 DNA: TGCGCCAGCAGCTTGGGGGACAGGAACACTGAAGCTTTCTTT. This codes for CASSLGDRNTEAFF. The V gene is TRBV5-1, the J gene TRBJ1-1; TRBD1 aligns across 7 bases. V was pared by 0 bases and J by 1 base, with 0 bases of the junction left unmatched. Germline V gene data show CDR1 as SGHRS and CDR2 as YFSETQ. This CDR3 region has 14 residues.

This chain links TRBV2 with TRBJ1-1; D call uncertain. The V and J ends lost 3 bases and 11 bases respectively, with 16 bases between them. This CDR3 comprises 13 residues. Germline loops: CDR1 SNHLY, CDR2 FYNNEI. The chain's CDR3 is CASSEREIGSAFF. Here the CDR3 DNA reads TGTGCCAGCAGTGAGAGGGAAATTGGGTCTGCTTTCTTT.

This chain joins TRBV11-2 and TRBJ1-6; D might be TRBD1 (5 bases). V lost 0 bases and J lost 10, with 22 bases in between. This CDR3 is built from 18 residues. Germline CDR1 reads SGHAT; CDR2 reads FQNNGV. The CDR3 coding sequence is TGTGCCAGCAGCTTAGATAGTTGGGGCAGGGTGAGTAAGTCACCCCTCCACTTT. Its protein product is CASSLDSWGRVSKSPLHF.

The chain uses TRBV9 and TRBJ1-1; weak D call: TRBD1 (5 bases). Germline loops: CDR1 SGDLS, CDR2 YYNGEE. Trimming cost V 4 bases and J 6 bases, with 13 bases left between them. The CDR3 has 13 amino acids. The DNA for the CDR3 is TGTGCCAGCAGCCCTACTGGGGGGGCTGAAGCTTTCTTT. Translating it yields CASSPTGGAEAFF.

The V call is TRBV15, the J call TRBJ2-3; 10 positions agree with TRBD2. Germline CDR1 and CDR2: LNHNV and YYDKDF (reference sequence). CDR3 length: 17 residues. The trim removed 2 bases at V and 6 bases at J, leaving 11 bases unmatched. The CDR3 nucleotides are TGTGCCACCAGCAGAAACCCCCTAGCGGGGGTTATTGATACGCAGTATTTT. Translation: CATSRNPLAGVIDTQYF.

The V call is TRBV24-1, the J call TRBJ2-1; TRBD1 is a possible D gene (5 bases). V gave up 4 bases and J gave up 2 bases, with 14 bases separating them. Germline values: CDR1 KGHDR, CDR2 SFDVKD. The CDR3 is 16 amino acids. The CDR3 nucleotides read TGTGCCACCAGTGACAGGGCCGACGTCCCCTACAATGAGCAGTTCTTC. It encodes CATSDRADVPYNEQFF.

This clone was seen a few times. DNA for the CDR3: TGTGCCAGCAGTTCCTCTAGTTGGACAGATACGCAGTATTTT. Amino acids: CASSSSSWTDTQYF. This sequence joins TRBV6-6 and TRBJ2-3; D ambiguous. The germline V and J ends were trimmed by 4 bases and 3 bases, with 11 bases remaining between them. CDR3 length equals 14 residues. Per the germline V gene, CDR1 is MNHNY and CDR2 is SVGAGI (reference sequence).

This chain uses TRBV3-1 (or the pseudogene TRBV3-2) with TRBJ1-3; TRBD1 agrees at 7 bases. Germline V lookup: CDR1 LGHDT, CDR2 YNNKEL (reference sequence). V gave up 3 bases and J gave up 4 bases; unmatched junction bases: 9. This CDR3 contains 16 residues. The CDR3 protein is CASSHGGTARGNTIYF. The CDR3 region has the DNA TGTGCCAGCAGCCATGGAGGGACAGCAAGGGGAAACACCATATATTTT.